A selection of T cell receptor beta chains follows, all from one sample in a study of beta chain features in type 1 diabetes. The data were produced by immunoSEQ multiplex PCR, yet TCRdb's version contains in-frame clones alone and is incomplete. The data show 150,000 to 200,000 clones, with over 55% seen just once and approximately 0.089% held by the top ten. The sequenced sample consisted of naive CD4+ T cells from blood. These TCRs come from a man younger than 45 with type 1 diabetes. The conserved cysteine and the conserved F or W are not part of the CDR3 here. The order of the fields is V gene, clone size, CDR3 length, CDR3 protein. Expanded clones are given a class, and other clones once, few, many or no size at all.

>TRBV7-9|-|10
ASSLAINEQF
>TRBV5-1|-|15
ASSLSWLAGGPDTQY
>TRBV19|-|10
ASSIAQGSAF
>TRBV29-1|few|11
SVGGLITDTQY
>TRBV7-2|-|12
ASSLSSRAITQY
>TRBV28|-|12
ASSFPSNTGELF
>TRBV30|few|12
AWSTGGTTDTQY
>TRBV29-1|-|10
SVEESGAEQY
>TRBV30|few|12
AWTDRGYTDTQY
>TRBV29-1|few|14
SVEDRLKSSTDTQY
>TRBV18|-|12
ASSRNRGQETQY
>TRBV29-1|-|8
SVGQEGYT
>TRBV20-1|-|9
SAGATDTQY
>TRBV7-2|-|11
ASSPYPKETQY
>TRBV18|-|8
ASEGREQF
>TRBV4-1|-|13
ASSQDQGPYNEQF
>TRBV9|-|12
ASSASPADWEQY
>TRBV30|few|13
AWSGPDRQIYEQY
>TRBV29-1|-|11
SVGADSSYEQY
>TRBV2|few|12
ASSVDRENYGYT
>TRBV2|-|13
ASSGDTGVSYEQY
>TRBV19|-|13
ASSAQTGPSYEQY
>TRBV15|-|9
ATSKPGELF
>TRBV7-6|-|12
ASTPGGPYNEQF
>TRBV13|-|13
ASSLGQAAHNEQF
>TRBV7-2|-|12
ASSFGTGTYEQY